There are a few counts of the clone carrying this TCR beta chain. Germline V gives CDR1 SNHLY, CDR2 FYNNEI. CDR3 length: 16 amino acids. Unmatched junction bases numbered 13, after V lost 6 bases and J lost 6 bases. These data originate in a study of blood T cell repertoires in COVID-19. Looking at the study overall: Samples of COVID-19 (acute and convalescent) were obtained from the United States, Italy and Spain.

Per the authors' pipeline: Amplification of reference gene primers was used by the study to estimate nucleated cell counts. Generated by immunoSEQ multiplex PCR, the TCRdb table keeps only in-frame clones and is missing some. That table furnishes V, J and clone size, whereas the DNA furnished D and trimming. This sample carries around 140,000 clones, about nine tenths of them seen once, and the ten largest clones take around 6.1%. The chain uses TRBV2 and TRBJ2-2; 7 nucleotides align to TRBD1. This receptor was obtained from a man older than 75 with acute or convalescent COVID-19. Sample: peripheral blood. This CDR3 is CASRVGQTWGPGELFF. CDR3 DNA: TGTGCCAGCAGGGTGGGACAGACGTGGGGGCCCGGGGAGCTGTTTTTT.